This T cell receptor (beta chain) derives from a study of Ad26.COV2.S vaccination and SARS-CoV-2 variants. The CDR3 runs to 14 residues. Germline V CDR1 and CDR2: MNHNS, SASEGT. The V and J ends lost 1 base and 1 base respectively, with 8 bases between them. TCRdb's table, derived via immunoSEQ multiplex PCR, lists solely in-frame clones and lacks some. Of hundreds of thousands of clones in the sample, roughly 86% were seen once. Noted treatment: roughly 19 received Ad26.COV2.S at low or high dose, single or two shots; about 5 received placebo; per-sample allocation not given. Sample collection was performed on day 63 after the first vaccine or placebo injection.

This clonotype was obtained from a person between 18 and 65 years old who received the Ad26.COV2.S COVID-19 vaccine or a placebo. The chain joins TRBV6-1 to TRBJ2-7; D unclear. The specimen comprised peripheral blood, sampled in a trial of Ad26.COV2.S vaccine versus placebo. In DNA, the CDR3 is TGTGCCAGCAGTGAAGTCGTAGTATCCTACGAGCAGTACTTC. It specifies CASSEVVVSYEQYF.